Below, one T cell receptor (beta chain) is given with its context. Its target is unknown. This entry comes from a study of CD8 T cells in Susac syndrome. While CD8+ and CD4+ T cells were isolated negatively, TEMRA cells were enriched by FACS. The study, taken as a whole, reports: Regarding the TCR sequencing and HLA analysis, the study admitted that a relatively small number of individuals were involved.

CDR3 size: 15 residues. V trimming: 0 bases; J trimming: 3 bases; junction bases outside the gene matches: 5. CDR1 is MGHRA, CDR2 YSYEKL, per germline. RNA in amounts of about 0.5 to 1 ug was reverse transcribed with random hexamers. An immunoSEQ multiplex PCR generated amplified TCR beta CDR3 products spanning 54 Vbeta and 13 Jbeta. TCRdb ran MiXCR on the immunoSEQ multiplex PCR reads and lists one entry per CDR3 protein. In the table there are about 200,000 distinct CDR3 sequences, 80% to 95% of which are singletons. Material for sequencing was CD8+ T cells from PBMCs. V and J are TRBV4-1 and TRBJ2-7, with 7 bases identical to TRBD1. The receptor's source is a human donor with multiple sclerosis. CDR3 nucleotides: TGCGCCAGCAGCCAAGATCGGACAGGACTCTACGAGCAGTACTTC. Translation: CASSQDRTGLYEQYF.